The 21 T cell receptor beta chains presented below share a single source sample, sequenced in a study of T cells in Graves' hyperthyroidism and ophthalmopathy. Amplified TCR beta CDR3 regions came from RNA transcripts. The TCR CDR3 was amplified in a first-round RT-PCR using the HTBI primer set. MiXCR, applied by TCRdb to the multiplex PCR reads, yields one record per CDR3 protein. The sample includes roughly 200,000 distinct CDR3 sequences, approximately 20% of them seen just once. What was sequenced was blood. The receptors stem from a man aged 35 to 55 with Graves' hyperthyroidism.

This clonotype has a count of ten or more. The chain combines TRBV28 with TRBJ2-7, with TRBD2 matching over 9 bases. CDR3 length: 14 residues. CDR1 and CDR2 (germline): MDHEN, SYDVKM. The J segment lost 6 bases and the V segment lost 4 bases, leaving 7 bases of the junction unmatched. Here the CDR3 reads CASSSDRREGEQYF. For the CDR3, the DNA is TGTGCCAGCAGTTCGGACAGGCGGGAGGGCGAGCAGTACTTC.

This clonotype was found many times. The J gene is TRBJ2-2, the V gene TRBV5-8, with D unclear. Germline-derived CDR1 and CDR2 are SGHTS and YDEGEE. The V end was cut by 0 bases, the J end by 2 bases, with 14 bases between. The CDR3 totals 17 residues. CDR3 DNA sequence: TGTGCCAGCAGCTTGGACCCACCGCCACTTAACACCGGGGAGCTGTTTTTT. This gives the protein CASSLDPPPLNTGELFF.

As for this clonotype: A much larger clone lies one base from this, so it may be a read error. V and J are TRBV6-9 and TRBJ2-3, with D perhaps matching TRBD2 (6 bases). This CDR3 spans 13 amino acids. Germline V CDR1 and CDR2: MNHGY, SVAAGI. Written as DNA, the CDR3 is TGTGCCAACAGTTGGCGGGGTCGAGATACGCAGTATTTT. Protein sequence: CANSWRGRDTQYF.

This clonotype was recorded many times. The DNA of the CDR3 is TGTGCCAGCAGTTACGGAAACAGTTTTAGCACTGAAGCTTTCTTT. Its translation: CASSYGNSFSTEAFF. The chain is built from TRBV6-5 and TRBJ1-1, with D unresolved. The V gene lost 2 bases and the J gene lost 4 bases, with 14 bases spanning the gap. CDR3 length equals 15 residues. Germline values: CDR1 MNHEY, CDR2 SVGAGI.

J is TRBJ1-2 and V is TRBV27, with a possible D match to TRBD1 (6 bases). V was trimmed by 5 bases and J by 4 bases, leaving 14 bases between them. The CDR3 consists of 14 residues. From germline, CDR1 is MNHEY and CDR2 SMNVEV (reference sequence). This CDR3 reads CASSPDQGIYGYTF. DNA of the CDR3: TGTGCCAGCAGTCCAGACCAGGGGATCTATGGCTACACCTTC.

This clonotype was observed at least ten times. This rearrangement joins TRBV18 to TRBJ1-3; no clear D gene. The V end was cut by 5 bases, the J end by 1 base, with 12 bases between. CDR1 KGHSH and CDR2 LQKENI come from the germline V gene. The CDR3 is 15 amino acids. DNA for the CDR3: TGTGCCAGCTCAAAAAACACGGAATCTGGAAACACCATATATTTT. Protein product: CASSKNTESGNTIYF.

This clonotype was observed many times. The chain couples TRBV18 to TRBJ1-4, with D unclear. The germline V gene has CDR1 KGHSH and CDR2 LQKENI. The CDR3 totals 14 residues. V gave up 0 bases and J gave up 8 bases, with 10 bases separating them. CDR3 sequence reads: CASSPPPLKEKLFF. In DNA form, the CDR3 reads TGTGCCAGCTCACCACCACCCTTAAAGGAAAAACTGTTTTTT.

This clonotype has more than one count but fewer than ten. A read error may be the cause here, since a much bigger clone is one base away. The chain uses TRBV28 and TRBJ2-5, with D possibly TRBD1 on 6 matching bases. Germline CDR1 is MDHEN and CDR2 is SYDVKM. The CDR3 is 15 residues long. CDR3: CASRGSTGPKEAQYF. CDR3 DNA: TGTGCCAGCAGGGGATCGACAGGACCGAAAGAGGCCCAGTACTTC.

This clonotype was seen many times. This chain connects TRBV20-1 to TRBJ2-3, with TRBD2 matching over 13 bases. The CDR3 loop spans 17 amino acids. Germline V gene data show CDR1 as DFQATT and CDR2 as SNEGSKA (reference sequence). The V segment lost 4 bases and the J segment 3 bases; nucleotides outside the gene matches: 10. The chain's CDR3 is CSATTSGGVGPTDTQYF. CDR3 DNA sequence: TGCAGTGCTACTACTAGCGGGGGGGTGGGACCTACAGATACGCAGTATTTT.

This chain links TRBV6-4 with TRBJ2-3; D may be TRBD2 (5 bases). The CDR3 totals 14 residues. The V end was cut by 6 bases, the J end by 6 bases, with 16 bases between. From germline, CDR1 is MRHNA and CDR2 SNTAGT. The CDR3, as DNA: TGTGCCAGCAGGCCGGAGGCTGCCCACGATACGCAGTATTTT. Protein sequence: CASRPEAAHDTQYF.

The chain uses TRBV11-3 and TRBJ1-3; D ambiguous. Trimming cost V 5 bases and J 5 bases, with 13 bases left between them. Germline CDR1 SGHNT, CDR2 YENEEA. The CDR3 covers 14 residues. The CDR3 sequence: CASSPGPGRNTIYF. In DNA form, the CDR3 reads TGTGCCAGCAGCCCCGGGCCGGGGAGAAACACCATATATTTT.

This clonotype was seen ten or more times. The chain joins TRBV15 to TRBJ2-1, with D possibly matching TRBD2 (5 bases). The germline CDR1 and CDR2 sequences are LNHNV and YYDKDF (reference sequence). Trimming took 5 bases from V and 5 from J, leaving 10 bases between them. CDR3 length: 13 residues. The CDR3 region is CATSPGINNEQFF. CDR3 coding DNA: TGTGCCACCAGCCCGGGGATAAACAATGAGCAGTTCTTC.

Many counts were recorded for this clonotype. This rearrangement joins TRBV5-1 to TRBJ2-7; possibly TRBD2 for D (6 bases). Looked up from germline, CDR1 is SGHRS and CDR2 is YFSETQ. The V gene lost 4 bases and the J gene lost 7 bases, with 15 bases spanning the gap. The CDR3 is made up of 13 amino acids. The CDR3 sequence is CASSPEGEGEQYF. The DNA for the CDR3 is TGCGCCAGCAGCCCGGAGGGAGAAGGGGAGCAGTACTTC.

The rearrangement joins TRBV10-3 to TRBJ2-7, with 9 positions matching TRBD1. Germline CDR1 is ENHRY and CDR2 is SYGVKD. The V and J ends lost 6 bases and 0 bases, in that order; junction bases with no gene match: 15. The CDR3 consists of 18 residues. CDR3: CAIRSGTGKGPNSYEQYF. DNA of the CDR3: TGTGCCATCAGATCCGGGACAGGGAAAGGACCCAACTCCTACGAGCAGTACTTC.

In its sample, this clonotype was seen many times. V is TRBV15 and J is TRBJ2-1; possibly TRBD2 for D (5 bases). The ends were cut back, 1 base at V and 6 bases at J, with 7 bases in the middle. Per germline, CDR1 LNHNV and CDR2 YYDKDF (reference sequence). The CDR3 loop spans 13 amino acids. The CDR3 here is CATSRGLINEQFF. CDR3 in DNA: TGTGCCACCAGCAGAGGACTAATCAATGAGCAGTTCTTC.

This clonotype was counted between two and nine times. The CDR3 reads CASSLASAAQETQYF. In nucleotides, the CDR3 is TGTGCCAGCAGCTTGGCATCGGCAGCCCAAGAGACCCAGTACTTC. The J gene is TRBJ2-5, the V gene TRBV5-5; D ambiguous. CDR3 length equals 15 residues. Trimming removed 0 bases at V and 1 base at J, with 10 bases between. The germline CDR1 and CDR2 sequences are SGHKS and YYEKEE (reference sequence).

Many counts were recorded for this clonotype. The chain employs TRBV7-9 and TRBJ1-1; a possible D gene is TRBD1 (6 bases). V dropped 0 bases and J dropped 3 bases, with 8 bases sitting between them. The CDR3 length is 14 residues. CDR1 and CDR2 from the germline V gene are SEHNR and FQNEAQ (reference sequence). The CDR3 DNA reads TGTGCCAGCAGCTTAGCCCAGGGGTACACTGAAGCTTTCTTT. Protein: CASSLAQGYTEAFF.

On this clonotype itself: One end of the junction varies from germline; a read error may be responsible. V usage is TRBV12-3 or TRBV12-4 and J usage is TRBJ2-7; 11 nucleotides align to TRBD2. The CDR3 spans 15 residues. CDR3 coding DNA: TGTGCCAGCAGTGTAGCGGGAGGGACTTCCTACGAGCAGTACTTC. It encodes CASSVAGGTSYEQYF.

This clonotype has ten or more counts. The V call is TRBV6-1, the J call TRBJ1-2, with D uncertain. The CDR3 consists of 15 residues. With 7 bases removed from V and 4 bases from J, the gap between germline ends came to 19 bases. Germline V CDR1 and CDR2: MNHNS, SASEGT. The CDR3 DNA follows: TGTGCCAGCAAATACATGAAGGGTCAGACCTATGGCTACACCTTC. This encodes CASKYMKGQTYGYTF.

This chain links TRBV6-1 with TRBJ1-3, with 9 nucleotides matching TRBD1. CDR1 and CDR2 (germline): MNHNS, SASEGT. The CDR3 is 14 amino acids. The J segment lost 6 bases and the V segment lost 6 bases, leaving 6 bases of the junction unmatched. CDR3 sequence reads: CASSRGQGANTIYF. The CDR3 bases are TGTGCCAGCAGCCGGGGACAGGGAGCAAACACCATATATTTT.

This clonotype was recorded many times. The V and J genes are TRBV30 and TRBJ1-2, with a possible D match to TRBD1 (6 bases). Trimming shortened V by 2 bases and J by 3 bases, and 16 bases separated the two germline ends. Germline CDR1 is GTSNPN and CDR2 is SVGIG (reference sequence). This CDR3 contains 15 residues. The CDR3: CAWSRDRLVDYGYTF. DNA for the CDR3: TGTGCCTGGAGTCGCGACAGGCTGGTGGACTATGGCTACACCTTC.